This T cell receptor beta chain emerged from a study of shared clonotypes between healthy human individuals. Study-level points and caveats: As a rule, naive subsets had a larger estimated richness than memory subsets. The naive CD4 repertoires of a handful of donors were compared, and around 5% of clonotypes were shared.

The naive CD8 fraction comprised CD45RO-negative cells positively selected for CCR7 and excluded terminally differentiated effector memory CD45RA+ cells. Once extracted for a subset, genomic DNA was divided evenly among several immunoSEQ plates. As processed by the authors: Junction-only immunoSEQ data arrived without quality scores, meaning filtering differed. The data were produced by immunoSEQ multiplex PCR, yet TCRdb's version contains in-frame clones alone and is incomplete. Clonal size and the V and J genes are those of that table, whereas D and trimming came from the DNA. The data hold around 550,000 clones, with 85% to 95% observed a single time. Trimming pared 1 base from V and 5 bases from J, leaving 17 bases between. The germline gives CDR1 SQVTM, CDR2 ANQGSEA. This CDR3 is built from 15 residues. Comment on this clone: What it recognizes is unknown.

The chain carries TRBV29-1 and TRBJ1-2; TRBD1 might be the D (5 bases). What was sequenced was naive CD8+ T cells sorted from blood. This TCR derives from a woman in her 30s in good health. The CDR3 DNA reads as TGCAGCGTTGAAGGGGGGTGGGCAGGACCATATGGCTACACCTTC. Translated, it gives CSVEGGWAGPYGYTF. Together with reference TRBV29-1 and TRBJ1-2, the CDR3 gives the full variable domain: SAVISQKPSRDICQRGTSLTIQCQVDSQVTMMFWYRQQPGQSLTLIATANQGSEATYESGFVIDKFPISRPNLTFSTLTVSNMSPEDSSIYLCSVEGGWAGPYGYTFGSGTRLTVV.